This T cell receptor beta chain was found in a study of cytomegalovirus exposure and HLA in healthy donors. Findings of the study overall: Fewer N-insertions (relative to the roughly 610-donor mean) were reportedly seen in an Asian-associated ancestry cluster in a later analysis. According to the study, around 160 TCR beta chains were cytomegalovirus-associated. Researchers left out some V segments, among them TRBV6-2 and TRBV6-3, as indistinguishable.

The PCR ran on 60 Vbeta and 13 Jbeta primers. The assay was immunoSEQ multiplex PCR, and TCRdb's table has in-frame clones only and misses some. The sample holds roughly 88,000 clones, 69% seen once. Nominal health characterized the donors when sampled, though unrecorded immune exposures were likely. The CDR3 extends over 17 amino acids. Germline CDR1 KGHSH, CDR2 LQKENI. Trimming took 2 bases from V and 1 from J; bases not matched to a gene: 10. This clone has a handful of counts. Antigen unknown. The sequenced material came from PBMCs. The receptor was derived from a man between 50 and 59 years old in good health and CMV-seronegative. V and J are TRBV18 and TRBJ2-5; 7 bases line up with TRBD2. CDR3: CASSPSGGSGIQETQYF. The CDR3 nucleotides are TGTGCCAGCTCACCATCAGGCGGGAGCGGGATCCAAGAGACCCAGTACTTC.